This is a list of T cell receptor beta chains from one sample in a study of beta chain features in type 1 diabetes. Sequencing was performed with immunoSEQ multiplex PCR; in TCRdb, only in-frame clones are kept and a portion is missing. The sample records hundreds of thousands of clones, roughly 13% being singletons. Sequencing used naive CD4+ T cells from blood. These receptors originate from a man between 18 and 29 years old in good health. The CDR3 runs from the conserved cysteine through the conserved F or W. The order of the fields is clone size, D gene, J gene, V gene, CDR3 DNA, CDR3 protein. D genes are given only for firm matches. A clone size is listed for some rows: how often the clone was seen (once, few, many), or a class if it is expanded.

clone_size: .
d_call: .
j_call: TRBJ2-7
v_call: TRBV14
cdr3_nt: TGTGCCAGCAGCCTTAGGAGGAGCTCTCACGAGCAGTACTTC
cdr3_aa: CASSLRRSSHEQYF

clone_size: few
d_call: TRBD2
j_call: TRBJ2-1
v_call: TRBV7-2
cdr3_nt: TGTGCCAGCAGCCTCCCTGGACTAGCGGACCACAATGAGCAGTTCTTC
cdr3_aa: CASSLPGLADHNEQFF

clone_size: few
d_call: .
j_call: TRBJ2-7
v_call: TRBV11-1
cdr3_nt: TGTGCCAGCAGCTTAGCCCCCGGACAGTACGGGGAGCAGTACTTC
cdr3_aa: CASSLAPGQYGEQYF

clone_size: .
d_call: TRBD1
j_call: TRBJ1-5
v_call: TRBV7-2
cdr3_nt: TGTGCCAGCAGCCCCGAGAGGACAGGGATCCTTAGCAATCAGCCCCAGCATTTT
cdr3_aa: CASSPERTGILSNQPQHF

clone_size: .
d_call: TRBD2
j_call: TRBJ2-3
v_call: TRBV11-3
cdr3_nt: TGTGCCAGCAGCTCGGGGACTAGCGGGGGCGGAGATACGCAGTATTTT
cdr3_aa: CASSSGTSGGGDTQYF

clone_size: few
d_call: TRBD2
j_call: TRBJ2-3
v_call: TRBV30
cdr3_nt: TGTGCCTGGGCCGGGGGAGGGTTCACAGATACGCAGTATTTT
cdr3_aa: CAWAGGGFTDTQYF

clone_size: few
d_call: .
j_call: TRBJ2-5
v_call: TRBV5-4
cdr3_nt: TGTGCCAGCAGCTTGGAAGGGGTGGGAGAGACCCAGTACTTC
cdr3_aa: CASSLEGVGETQYF

clone_size: few
d_call: TRBD1
j_call: TRBJ2-6
v_call: TRBV18
cdr3_nt: TGTGCCAGCTCACTGGGACAGTCTCCTGGGGCCAACGTCCTGACTTTC
cdr3_aa: CASSLGQSPGANVLTF

clone_size: few
d_call: .
j_call: TRBJ2-3
v_call: TRBV2
cdr3_nt: TGTGCCAGCAGGGAGTTCACAGATACGCAGTATTTT
cdr3_aa: CASREFTDTQYF

clone_size: few
d_call: .
j_call: TRBJ2-1
v_call: TRBV15
cdr3_nt: TGTGCCACCAGCAGAGATGTTAGGGGTAATGAGCAGTTCTTC
cdr3_aa: CATSRDVRGNEQFF

clone_size: .
d_call: .
j_call: TRBJ2-7
v_call: TRBV6-5
cdr3_nt: TGTGCCAGCAGCTTCCGTTACGAGCAGTACTTC
cdr3_aa: CASSFRYEQYF

clone_size: .
d_call: .
j_call: TRBJ1-5
v_call: TRBV6-6
cdr3_nt: TGTGCCAGCAGTTACTCGGGGGGAGATCAGCCCCAGCATTTT
cdr3_aa: CASSYSGGDQPQHF

clone_size: few
d_call: TRBD2
j_call: TRBJ2-7
v_call: TRBV10-3
cdr3_nt: TGTGCCATCAGTGCGGGGAGGGCAAAGGGCTCCTACGAGCAGTACTTC
cdr3_aa: CAISAGRAKGSYEQYF

clone_size: few
d_call: TRBD1
j_call: TRBJ1-4
v_call: TRBV7-2
cdr3_nt: TGTGCCAGCAGCCCTAGGACAGGGGTGAATGAAAAACTGTTTTTT
cdr3_aa: CASSPRTGVNEKLFF

clone_size: few
d_call: TRBD2
j_call: TRBJ2-3
v_call: TRBV7-9
cdr3_nt: TGTGCCAGCAGCGCCTCTAGCGGGAGTTTCCCAGATACGCAGTATTTT
cdr3_aa: CASSASSGSFPDTQYF

clone_size: .
d_call: .
j_call: TRBJ2-3
v_call: TRBV7-3
cdr3_nt: TGTGCCAGCAGCTTAAGGCAGCGAGATACGCAGTATTTT
cdr3_aa: CASSLRQRDTQYF

clone_size: few
d_call: .
j_call: TRBJ2-1
v_call: TRBV6-4
cdr3_nt: TGTGCCAGCAGTAGGAGCGGTTCCTACAATGAGCAGTTCTTC
cdr3_aa: CASSRSGSYNEQFF

clone_size: few
d_call: .
j_call: TRBJ2-2
v_call: TRBV7-2
cdr3_nt: TGTGCCAGCAGTCTGAACACCGGGGAGCTGTTTTTT
cdr3_aa: CASSLNTGELFF

clone_size: few
d_call: .
j_call: TRBJ1-2
v_call: TRBV11-2
cdr3_nt: TGTGCCAGCAGCTTAACCCTCGGGGGTTATGGCTACACCTTC
cdr3_aa: CASSLTLGGYGYTF

clone_size: .
d_call: TRBD2
j_call: TRBJ2-3
v_call: TRBV7-8
cdr3_nt: TGTGCCAGCAGCTTAGCTAGCCGGGGGGGCCAAGATACGCAGTATTTT
cdr3_aa: CASSLASRGGQDTQYF

clone_size: few
d_call: TRBD1
j_call: TRBJ1-1
v_call: TRBV2
cdr3_nt: TGTGCCAGCAGCCAATGGACAGGGGGACCGAACACTGAAGCTTTCTTT
cdr3_aa: CASSQWTGGPNTEAFF

clone_size: few
d_call: TRBD1
j_call: TRBJ1-4
v_call: TRBV6-5
cdr3_nt: TGTGCCAGCAGTTACCAGGGGGCGACGGCTGAAAAACTGTTTTTT
cdr3_aa: CASSYQGATAEKLFF

clone_size: .
d_call: TRBD1
j_call: TRBJ2-5
v_call: TRBV5-4
cdr3_nt: TGTGCCAGCAGCTTGGGACAGGGGCCCAAGTACTTC
cdr3_aa: CASSLGQGPKYF

clone_size: few
d_call: TRBD1
j_call: TRBJ1-2
v_call: TRBV18
cdr3_nt: TGTGCCAGCTCACCACCGGACAGGGTTTATGGCTACACCTTC
cdr3_aa: CASSPPDRVYGYTF

clone_size: few
d_call: .
j_call: TRBJ1-1
v_call: TRBV29-1
cdr3_nt: TGCACCTCGAAGGACACTTGGAACACTGAAGCTTTCTTT
cdr3_aa: CTSKDTWNTEAFF

clone_size: few
d_call: TRBD1
j_call: TRBJ1-5
v_call: TRBV7-3
cdr3_nt: TGTGCCAGCAGCTTAACGGGACAGGAACAGCCCCAGCATTTT
cdr3_aa: CASSLTGQEQPQHF

clone_size: few
d_call: .
j_call: TRBJ2-1
v_call: TRBV7-2
cdr3_nt: TGTGCCAGCAGCTTCTACGGTTCCAATGAGCAGTTCTTC
cdr3_aa: CASSFYGSNEQFF

clone_size: few
d_call: .
j_call: TRBJ2-1
v_call: TRBV28
cdr3_nt: TGTGCCAGCAGCGCCTTGGTTCTTCTAGCTGAGATCTTC
cdr3_aa: CASSALVLLAEIF

clone_size: .
d_call: .
j_call: TRBJ2-2
v_call: TRBV28
cdr3_nt: TGTGCCAGCAGTTCGGACAGCACGAACACCGGGGAGCTGTTTTTT
cdr3_aa: CASSSDSTNTGELFF

clone_size: few
d_call: .
j_call: TRBJ2-7
v_call: TRBV4-1
cdr3_nt: TGCGCCAGCAGCCGAGCGGATATACCTGGGGTTTACTACGAGCAGTACTTC
cdr3_aa: CASSRADIPGVYYEQYF

clone_size: few
d_call: .
j_call: TRBJ1-6
v_call: TRBV5-1
cdr3_nt: TGCGCCAGCAGCTTGGCCGGTTACTCACCCCTCCACTTT
cdr3_aa: CASSLAGYSPLHF

clone_size: .
d_call: .
j_call: TRBJ2-7
v_call: TRBV28
cdr3_nt: TGTGCCAGCAGTGTGACAGGACACTTCCCTCTGGGGCAGTACTTC
cdr3_aa: CASSVTGHFPLGQYF

clone_size: .
d_call: TRBD2
j_call: TRBJ2-7
v_call: TRBV28
cdr3_nt: TGTGCCAGCAGCCCTAGCGGGGCCTCCTATTACGAGCAGTACTTC
cdr3_aa: CASSPSGASYYEQYF

clone_size: .
d_call: .
j_call: TRBJ1-1
v_call: TRBV28
cdr3_nt: TGTGCCAGCAGCTTACACGGGGTCGGGACTGAAGCTTTCTTT
cdr3_aa: CASSLHGVGTEAFF

clone_size: .
d_call: TRBD1
j_call: TRBJ1-1
v_call: TRBV7-9
cdr3_nt: TGTGCCAGCAGCTTAAGGACAGGGGGCACTGAAGCTTTCTTT
cdr3_aa: CASSLRTGGTEAFF